A single sample gave rise to the 2 T cell receptor beta chains below, sequenced in a study of B cell selection in AIRE deficiency. Sorted regulatory T cells were CD4-positive, CD25-high and CD127-low or negative. The repertoire was sequenced with immunoSEQ multiplex PCR; TCRdb's copy has only in-frame clones and lacks some. The table has about 21,000 clones, over 90% seen once; the top ten hold approximately 2%. Specimen: Tregs sorted from PBMCs. These receptors all come from a human donor with AIRE deficiency.

V usage is TRBV18 and J usage is TRBJ2-1; 13 nucleotides agree with TRBD2. V shed 3 bases and J 8 bases; nucleotides not matched to a gene: 10. The germline gives CDR1 KGHSH, CDR2 LQKENI. The CDR3 sequence is 17 residues long. Written as DNA, the CDR3 is TGTGCCAGCTCACCTCGCGGACTAGCGGGAGCGGTGGATGAGCAGTTCTTC. As protein: CASSPRGLAGAVDEQFF.

The V gene is TRBV7-9, the J gene TRBJ2-5; D remains ambiguous. Germline V gene sequence: CDR1 SEHNR, CDR2 FQNEAQ (reference sequence). V shed 2 bases and J shed 5 bases, with 3 bases lying between them. This CDR3 region has 11 residues. CDR3 bases: TGTGCCAGCAGCTTATTGGAGACCCAGTACTTC. This gives the protein CASSLLETQYF.